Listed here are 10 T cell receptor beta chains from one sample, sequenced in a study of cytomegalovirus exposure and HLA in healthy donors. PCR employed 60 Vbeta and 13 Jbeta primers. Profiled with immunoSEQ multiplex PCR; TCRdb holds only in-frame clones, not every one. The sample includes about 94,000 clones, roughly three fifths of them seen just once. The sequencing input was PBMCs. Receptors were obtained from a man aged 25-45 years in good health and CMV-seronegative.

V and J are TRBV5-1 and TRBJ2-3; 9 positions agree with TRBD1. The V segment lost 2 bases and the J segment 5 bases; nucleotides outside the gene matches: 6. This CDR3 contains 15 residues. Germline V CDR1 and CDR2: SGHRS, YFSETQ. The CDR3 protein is CASSFVGTGQDTQYF. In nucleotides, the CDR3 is TGCGCCAGCAGCTTTGTTGGGACAGGGCAAGATACGCAGTATTTT.

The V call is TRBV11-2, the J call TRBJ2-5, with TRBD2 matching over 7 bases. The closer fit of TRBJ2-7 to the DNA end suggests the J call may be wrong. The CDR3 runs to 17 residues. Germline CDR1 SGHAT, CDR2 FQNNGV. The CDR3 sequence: CASSLELGTINSYEQYF. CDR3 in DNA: TGTGCCAGCAGCTTAGAATTGGGGACTATCAACTCCTACGAGCAGTACTTC.

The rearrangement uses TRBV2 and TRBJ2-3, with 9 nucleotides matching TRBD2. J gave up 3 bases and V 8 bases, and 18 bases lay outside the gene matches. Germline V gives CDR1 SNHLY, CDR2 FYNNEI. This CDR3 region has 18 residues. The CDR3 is CASSAPGGAGGRTDTQYF. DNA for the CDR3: TGTGCCAGCTCGGCGCCTGGAGGGGCGGGGGGGCGAACAGATACGCAGTATTTT. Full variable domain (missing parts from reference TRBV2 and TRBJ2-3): EPEVTQTPSHQVTQMGQEVILRCVPISNHLYFYWYRQILGQKVEFLVSFYNNEISEKSEIFDDQFSVERPDGSNFTLKIRSTKLEDSAMYFCASSAPGGAGGRTDTQYFGPGTRLTVL.

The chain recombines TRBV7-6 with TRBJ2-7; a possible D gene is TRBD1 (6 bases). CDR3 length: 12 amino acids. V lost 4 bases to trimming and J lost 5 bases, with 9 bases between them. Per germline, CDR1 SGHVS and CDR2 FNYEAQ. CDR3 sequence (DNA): TGTGCCAGCAGCTCAGGGGTCGACGAGCAGTACTTC. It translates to CASSSGVDEQYF.

The DNA of the CDR3 is TGTGCCAGCAGGGGAGGACAGGGCTTCAACTATGGCTACACCTTC. Its protein is CASRGGQGFNYGYTF. The rearrangement links TRBV6-6 to TRBJ1-2; 8 nucleotides line up with TRBD1. Germline assignment: CDR1 MNHNY and CDR2 SVGAGI (reference sequence). There are 15 residues in the CDR3. Trimming at V came to 6 bases and at J to 2 bases, leaving 8 bases not matched to a gene.

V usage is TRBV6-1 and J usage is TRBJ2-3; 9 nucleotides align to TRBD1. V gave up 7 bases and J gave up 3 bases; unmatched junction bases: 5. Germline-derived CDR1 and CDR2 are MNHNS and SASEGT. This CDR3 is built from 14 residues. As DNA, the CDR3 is TGTGCCAGCAAACAGGGGGCAGTGACAGATACGCAGTATTTT. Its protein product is CASKQGAVTDTQYF.

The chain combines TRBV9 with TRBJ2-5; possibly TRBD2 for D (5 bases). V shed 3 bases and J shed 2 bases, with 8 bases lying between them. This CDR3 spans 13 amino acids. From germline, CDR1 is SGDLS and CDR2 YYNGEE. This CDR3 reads CASSGRDQETQYF. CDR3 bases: TGTGCCAGCAGCGGCCGGGATCAAGAGACCCAGTACTTC.

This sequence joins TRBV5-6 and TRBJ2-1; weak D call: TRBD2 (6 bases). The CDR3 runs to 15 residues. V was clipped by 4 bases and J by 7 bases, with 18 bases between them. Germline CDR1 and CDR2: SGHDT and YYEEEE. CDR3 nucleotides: TGTGCCAGCAGCCTAGGGACTTCAGTGATGAATGAGCAGTTCTTC. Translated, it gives CASSLGTSVMNEQFF.

The CDR3 coding sequence is TGTGCCAGCAGCGTAGGGGAACCGACAGGGAATCAGTACTTC. Its translation is CASSVGEPTGNQYF. The chain joins TRBV9 to TRBJ2-5, with 7 positions matching TRBD1. CDR1 is SGDLS, CDR2 YYNGEE, per germline. V shed 0 bases, J shed 11 bases, and the junction held 10 bases outside the gene matches. This CDR3 has 14 residues.

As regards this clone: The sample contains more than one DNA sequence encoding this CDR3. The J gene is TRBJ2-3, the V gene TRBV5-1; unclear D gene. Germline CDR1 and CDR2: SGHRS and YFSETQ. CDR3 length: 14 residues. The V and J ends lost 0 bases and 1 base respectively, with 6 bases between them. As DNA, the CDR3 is TGCGCCAGCAGCTTGGCAGTGGGCACAGATACGCAGTATTTT. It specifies CASSLAVGTDTQYF.